A single sample gave rise to the 26 T cell receptor beta chains below, sequenced in a study of OX40 agonist ivuxolimab in advanced cancers. Libraries were prepared by immunoSEQ multiplex PCR; TCRdb keeps only in-frame clonotypes and omits some of them. The table lists 90,000 to 100,000 clones, around 90% of them singletons. Source: CD4+ or CD8+ T cells sorted from blood, taken in a trial of the OX40 agonist ivuxolimab. The origin of the receptors is an adult with an advanced solid tumor such as melanoma, head and neck, liver or kidney cancer.

This chain joins TRBV28 and TRBJ1-4; 10 bases align to TRBD1. Per germline, CDR1 MDHEN and CDR2 SYDVKM. The CDR3 length is 15 residues. J was trimmed by 7 bases and V by 5 bases; bases with no gene match: 7. CDR3 sequence (DNA): TGTGCCAGCAGTACCGGGACAGGGGAGCGTGAAAAACTGTTTTTT. Protein: CASSTGTGEREKLFF.

The chain uses TRBV7-2 and TRBJ2-1; TRBD2 aligns across 9 bases. V lost 1 base to trimming and J lost 10 bases; unmatched junction nucleotides: 14. The CDR3 spans 17 residues. Germline CDR1 is SGHTA and CDR2 is FQGNSA. CDR3 nucleotide sequence: TGTGCCAGCAGCTTAGTTATCGGTAGCGGGGGCCTGAGAGAGCAGTTCTTC. The encoded protein is CASSLVIGSGGLREQFF.

The chain is built from TRBV10-3 and TRBJ1-1, with D uncertain. The CDR3 totals 13 residues. Germline loops: CDR1 ENHRY, CDR2 SYGVKD. Trimming pared 7 bases from V and 0 bases from J, leaving 9 bases between. The CDR3 reads CAITPVMNTEAFF. The DNA of the CDR3 is TGTGCCATCACCCCAGTTATGAACACTGAAGCTTTCTTT.

The V and J genes are TRBV5-1 and TRBJ1-5; tentatively, D is TRBD1 (5 bases). The CDR3 runs to 15 residues. The germline V gene encodes CDR1 SGHRS and CDR2 YFSETQ. V gave up 1 base and J gave up 1 base, with 9 bases separating them. CDR3 region: CASSLTGGSNQPQHF. The CDR3 nucleotides are TGCGCCAGCAGCTTGACAGGAGGGAGCAATCAGCCCCAGCATTTT.

CDR3 sequence reads: CASSLYGTGGAYNSPLHF. The CDR3 DNA is TGTGCCAGCAGCTTGTATGGGACAGGGGGCGCCTATAATTCACCCCTCCACTTT. The rearrangement uses TRBV5-8 and TRBJ1-6; 12 nucleotides align to TRBD1. The CDR3 loop spans 18 amino acids. Trimming took 1 base from V and 2 from J; bases not matched to a gene: 4. CDR1 and CDR2 from the germline V gene are SGHTS and YDEGEE.

The CDR3 loop reads CASSPGRRGYTF. The CDR3 coding sequence is TGTGCCAGCAGCCCGGGCCGTCGGGGCTACACCTTC. The rearrangement joins TRBV7-9 to TRBJ1-2; no reliable D call. The CDR3 is 12 residues long. Germline V gene lookup returns CDR1 SEHNR and CDR2 FQNEAQ (reference sequence). The ends were cut back, 5 bases at V and 8 bases at J, with 12 bases in the middle. Full variable domain (remainder filled in from reference TRBV7-9 and TRBJ1-2): DTGVSQNPRHKITKRGQNVTFRCDPISEHNRLYWYRQTLGQGPEFLTYFQNEAQLEKSRLLSDRFSAERPKGSFSTLEIQRTEQGDSAMYLCASSPGRRGYTFGSGTRLTVV.

The chain employs TRBV7-2 and TRBJ2-7, with TRBD1 identical over 9 bases. Germline lookup yields CDR1 SGHTA and CDR2 FQGNSA. This CDR3 contains 14 residues. J was trimmed by 6 bases and V by 4 bases; bases with no gene match: 7. CDR3 bases: TGTGCCAGCAGCTCAGGACAGGGGACCCTCGAGCAGTACTTC. Translating it yields CASSSGQGTLEQYF.

V and J are TRBV7-8 and TRBJ2-5; D not certain. The CDR3 has 11 residues. Per germline, CDR1 SGHVS and CDR2 FQNEAQ. Trimming removed 4 bases at V and 5 bases at J, with 5 bases between. CDR3 sequence: CASSSSETQYF. The CDR3 DNA sequence: TGTGCCAGCAGCTCCTCTGAGACCCAGTACTTC.

The V and J genes are TRBV6-6 and TRBJ2-1; 11 bases agree with TRBD2. J was trimmed by 5 bases and V by 7 bases; bases with no gene match: 4. Germline CDR1 reads MNHNY; CDR2 reads SVGAGI (reference sequence). This CDR3 spans 14 amino acids. The CDR3 DNA sequence: TGTGCCAGCAAAACTAGCGGGGGACACAATGAGCAGTTCTTC. This gives the protein CASKTSGGHNEQFF.

The CDR3 spells CASSDGPRGSPLHF. For the CDR3, the DNA is TGTGCCAGCAGTGATGGCCCAAGGGGTTCACCCCTCCACTTT. The rearrangement uses TRBV6-1 and TRBJ1-6; D perhaps matches TRBD1 (5 bases). Germline lookup yields CDR1 MNHNS and CDR2 SASEGT. Trimming cost V 3 bases and J 9 bases, with 12 bases left between them. CDR3 length: 14 amino acids.

The chain joins TRBV6-6 to TRBJ1-6, with a tentative D call TRBD1 (6 bases). Trimming removed 6 bases from V and 0 bases from J, with 12 bases in between. The CDR3 is 16 residues long. Germline V gene lookup returns CDR1 MNHNY and CDR2 SVGAGI (reference sequence). CDR3 nucleotides: TGTGCCAGCAGCTCAGGGGCAAGCTCCTATAATTCACCCCTCCACTTT. Translation: CASSSGASSYNSPLHF.

The chain has TRBV6-1 and TRBJ2-7, with 11 bases fitting TRBD1. The germline V gene encodes CDR1 MNHNS and CDR2 SASEGT. Trimming took 9 bases from V and 4 from J; bases not matched to a gene: 11. CDR3 length: 15 amino acids. The CDR3 sequence: CASIRGTGGEYEQYF. The CDR3, as DNA: TGTGCCAGTATCCGGGGGACAGGGGGAGAATACGAGCAGTACTTC.

As for this clone: Sequence at one end of the junction differs from germline and may be a read error. The gene calls are TRBV6-1 and TRBJ2-7; 8 bases are shared with TRBD2. The germline V gene has CDR1 MNHNS and CDR2 SASEGT. This CDR3 comprises 15 residues. The CDR3 DNA reads as TGTGCCAGCGGTGAAGCGGGGGTACCCCCCTACGAGCAGTACTTC. Translating it yields CASGEAGVPPYEQYF.

The CDR3 is CASSGQETQYF. DNA for the CDR3: TGTGCCAGCAGCGGCCAAGAGACCCAGTACTTC. The chain is built from TRBV7-2 and TRBJ2-5; D gene uncertain. This CDR3 spans 11 amino acids. Germline CDR1 and CDR2: SGHTA and FQGNSA. Between the trimmed V and J ends, which lost 5 bases and 1 base, there was a span of 2 bases.

This rearrangement joins TRBV7-2 to TRBJ2-7; 7 bases are a match to TRBD1. CDR1 is SGHTA, CDR2 FQGNSA, per germline. The CDR3 runs to 16 residues. J gave up 1 base and V 3 bases, and 9 bases lay outside the gene matches. The CDR3 spells CASSLVSTGVSYEQYF. The DNA of the CDR3 is TGTGCCAGCAGCTTGGTCAGCACAGGGGTTTCCTACGAGCAGTACTTC.

The J gene is TRBJ2-7, the V gene TRBV5-1; D may match TRBD1 or TRBD2 (5 bases each). With 4 bases removed from V and 0 bases from J, the gap between germline ends came to 11 bases. Per germline, CDR1 SGHRS and CDR2 YFSETQ. The length of the CDR3 is 14 residues. The CDR3 nucleotides read TGCGCCAGCAGCGGGGGACGGAACTCCTACGAGCAGTACTTC. This codes for CASSGGRNSYEQYF. The full variable domain, its missing parts supplied by reference TRBV5-1 and TRBJ2-7, is KAGVTQTPRYLIKTRGQQVTLSCSPISGHRSVSWYQQTPGQGLQFLFEYFSETQRNKGNFPGRFSGRQFSNSRSEMNVSTLELGDSALYLCASSGGRNSYEQYFGPGTRLTVT.

About this clone itself: This sample also contains other DNA sequences that code for the same CDR3. This sequence joins TRBV15 and TRBJ2-7; D perhaps matches TRBD1 (5 bases). The germline gives CDR1 LNHNV, CDR2 YYDKDF (reference sequence). The V end was cut by 3 bases, the J end by 2 bases, with 11 bases between. This CDR3 is 14 amino acids long. The DNA for the CDR3 is TGTGCCACCAGCAGGGACACCGGCCCCTACGAGCAGTACTTC. Translating it yields CATSRDTGPYEQYF.

The gene calls are TRBV27 and TRBJ2-1; 9 nucleotides agree with TRBD1. The CDR3 is 17 amino acids. In germline, CDR1 is MNHEY, CDR2 SMNVEV (reference sequence). With 3 bases clipped from V and 7 bases from J, the junction kept 13 bases outside the gene matches. The chain's CDR3 is CASSFPRVQGAVNEQFF. CDR3 DNA: TGTGCCAGCAGTTTCCCGAGGGTACAGGGGGCAGTGAATGAGCAGTTCTTC.

This clone was counted once. The rearrangement uses TRBV5-1 and TRBJ1-6, with 7 bases aligning to TRBD1. J gave up 5 bases and V 0 bases, and 5 bases lay outside the gene matches. CDR1 and CDR2 from the germline V gene are SGHRS and YFSETQ. The CDR3 totals 16 residues. The chain's CDR3 is CASSLETGTDNSPLHF. CDR3 coding DNA: TGCGCCAGCAGCTTGGAAACCGGGACAGATAATTCACCCCTCCACTTT. The entire variable domain, with the rest obtained from reference TRBV5-1 and TRBJ1-6, is as follows: KAGVTQTPRYLIKTRGQQVTLSCSPISGHRSVSWYQQTPGQGLQFLFEYFSETQRNKGNFPGRFSGRQFSNSRSEMNVSTLELGDSALYLCASSLETGTDNSPLHFGNGTRLTVT.

The rearrangement uses TRBV4-1 and TRBJ1-2; 9 nucleotides line up with TRBD1. The CDR3 contains 14 residues. The junction had 0 bases not matched to a gene; V was cut back by 0 bases and J by 4 bases. The germline V gene has CDR1 MGHRA and CDR2 YSYEKL. The CDR3 protein is CASSQETGGYGYTF. As DNA, the CDR3 is TGCGCCAGCAGCCAAGAGACAGGGGGCTATGGCTACACCTTC.

This clone was seen a single time. The rearrangement joins TRBV28 to TRBJ1-5; TRBD1 matches at 8 bases. CDR1 is MDHEN, CDR2 SYDVKM, per germline. The J segment lost 2 bases and the V segment lost 5 bases, leaving 8 bases of the junction unmatched. CDR3 length: 16 amino acids. The CDR3: CASSPTTGVGNQPQHF. The CDR3 DNA reads TGTGCCAGCAGTCCAACGACAGGGGTGGGCAATCAGCCCCAGCATTTT. Using reference TRBV28 and TRBJ1-5 for the parts outside the CDR3, the full variable domain is DVKVTQSSRYLVKRTGEKVFLECVQDMDHENMFWYRQDPGLGLRLIYFSYDVKMKEKGDIPEGYSVSREKKERFSLILESASTNQTSMYLCASSPTTGVGNQPQHFGDGTRLSIL.

The chain combines TRBV10-3 with TRBJ2-7; D unresolved. V was pared by 3 bases and J by 6 bases, with 9 bases between. This CDR3 comprises 12 residues. The V gene's germline CDR1 is ENHRY and CDR2 SYGVKD. CDR3 residues: CAISDGVPEQYF. The CDR3 coding sequence is TGTGCCATCAGTGATGGGGTCCCCGAGCAGTACTTC.

The J gene is TRBJ2-1, the V gene TRBV4-3; a weak D match, TRBD2 (6 bases). Germline CDR1 LGHNA, CDR2 YSLEER. This CDR3 region has 15 residues. V was cut by 0 bases and J by 5 bases, with 11 bases left in between. CDR3 coding DNA: TGCGCCAGCAGCCAAGATACGGGGGTCCACAATGAGCAGTTCTTC. This gives the protein CASSQDTGVHNEQFF.

The chain links TRBV7-8 to TRBJ2-1; D remains ambiguous. With 2 bases removed from V and 0 bases from J, the gap between germline ends came to 11 bases. Germline CDR1 reads SGHVS; CDR2 reads FQNEAQ. The CDR3 totals 16 residues. Written as DNA, the CDR3 is TGTGCCAGCAGCTTAATGGTTAGGAGCTCCTACAATGAGCAGTTCTTC. Its protein is CASSLMVRSSYNEQFF.

The chain couples TRBV18 to TRBJ1-4; 7 nucleotides match TRBD1. V dropped 3 bases and J dropped 4; count of bases not matched to a gene: 2. The germline V gene encodes CDR1 KGHSH and CDR2 LQKENI. This CDR3 is 14 amino acids long. The CDR3 spells CASSPNRGNEKLFF. CDR3 bases: TGTGCCAGCTCACCGAACAGGGGTAATGAAAAACTGTTTTTT.

This rearrangement joins TRBV7-2 to TRBJ1-2, with TRBD1 as a possible D gene (6 bases). CDR1 is SGHTA, CDR2 FQGNSA, per germline. This CDR3 region has 15 residues. The V end lost 4 bases, the J end lost 4 bases, and 16 bases lay between the germline ends. CDR3 residues: CASSSSLGGLYGYTF. CDR3 DNA sequence: TGTGCCAGCAGCTCCAGCCTCGGGGGGCTCTATGGCTACACCTTC.